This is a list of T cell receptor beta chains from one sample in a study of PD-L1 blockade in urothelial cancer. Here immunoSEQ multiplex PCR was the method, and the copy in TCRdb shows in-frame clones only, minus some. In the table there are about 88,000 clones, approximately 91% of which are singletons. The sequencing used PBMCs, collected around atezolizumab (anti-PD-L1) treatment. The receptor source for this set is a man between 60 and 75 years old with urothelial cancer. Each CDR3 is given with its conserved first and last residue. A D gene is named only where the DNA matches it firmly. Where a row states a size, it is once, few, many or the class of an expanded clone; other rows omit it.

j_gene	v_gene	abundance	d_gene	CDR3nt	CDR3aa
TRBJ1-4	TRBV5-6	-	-	TGTGCCAGCAGCTTGCCTTCGGGTGGAGAAAGTGAAAAACTGTTTTTT	CASSLPSGGESEKLFF
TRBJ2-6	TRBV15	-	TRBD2	TGTGCCACCACTAGCGGGGTCAGCTCTGGGGCCAACGTCCTGACTTTC	CATTSGVSSGANVLTF
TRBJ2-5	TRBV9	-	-	TGTGCCAGCAGCGTAGGTGTCTCGCAAGAGACCCAGTACTTC	CASSVGVSQETQYF
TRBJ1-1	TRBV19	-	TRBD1	TGTGCCAGTAAGACAGGGGGAGTGAACCCGAACGCTGAAGCTTTCTTT	CASKTGGVNPNAEAFF
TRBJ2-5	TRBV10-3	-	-	TGTGCCATCAGTGAGTCGCGGCAGGGCGGAGAGACCCAGTACTTC	CAISESRQGGETQYF
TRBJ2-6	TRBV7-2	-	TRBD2	TGTGCCAGCAGCCGGACTAGCGGGTCTGGGGCCAACGTCCTGACTTTC	CASSRTSGSGANVLTF
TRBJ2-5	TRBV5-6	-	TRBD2	TGTGCCAGCAGCTTGCGGGACTATATATCCGGAGAGACCCAGTACTTC	CASSLRDYISGETQYF
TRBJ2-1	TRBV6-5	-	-	TGTGCCAGCAGATTCCCGGGTTCGAATGAGCAGTTCTTC	CASRFPGSNEQFF
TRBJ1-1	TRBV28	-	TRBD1	TGTGCCAGCAGCCTAGGGACAGGGAACACTGAAGCTTTCTTT	CASSLGTGNTEAFF
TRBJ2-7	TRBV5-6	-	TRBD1	TGTGCCAGCAGCCGCAGGACAGGGCTGGGTGGCGAGCAGTACTTC	CASSRRTGLGGEQYF
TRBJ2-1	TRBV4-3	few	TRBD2	TGCGCCAGCAGCCAAGAGGCGTGGGCGGGGGATAAATTCTTC	CASSQEAWAGDKFF
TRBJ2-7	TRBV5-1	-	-	TGCGCCAGCAGCTTTCAAGGACAGAGCTACGAGCAGTACTTC	CASSFQGQSYEQYF
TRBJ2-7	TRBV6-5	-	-	TGTGCCAGCAGGGGGGGGGCCGGGCAGTACTTC	CASRGGAGQYF
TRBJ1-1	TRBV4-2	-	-	TGTGCCAGCAGCCAAGATTTGAGGAGGGAGGGGAGAGCTTTCTTT	CASSQDLRREGRAFF
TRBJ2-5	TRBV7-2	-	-	TGTGCCAGCAGCCCTGGGGGAGGAGGGAAAGAGACCCAGTACTTC	CASSPGGGGKETQYF
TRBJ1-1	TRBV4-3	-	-	TGCGCCAGCAGTCAAGGCGTACCGGGACAATCGAACACTGAAGCTTTCTTT	CASSQGVPGQSNTEAFF
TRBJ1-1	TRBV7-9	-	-	TGTGCCAGCAGCTTTAGTCTCGGACAGAAGAACACTGAAGCTTTCTTT	CASSFSLGQKNTEAFF
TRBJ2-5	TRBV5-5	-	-	TGTGCCAGCACCCAAAGAACTCAAGAGACCCAGTACTTC	CASTQRTQETQYF
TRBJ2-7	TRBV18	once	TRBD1	TGTGCCAGCTCTCAGGGACAGGACTCCTACGAGCAGTACTTC	CASSQGQDSYEQYF
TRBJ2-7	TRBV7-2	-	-	TGTGCCAGCAGGTCATCGGACGCGGGCGTTTGGAATGAGCAGTACTTC	CASRSSDAGVWNEQYF
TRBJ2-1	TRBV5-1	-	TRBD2	TGCGCCAGCAGGAATAGCGGGGGTTCCTACAATGAGCAGTTCTTC	CASRNSGGSYNEQFF
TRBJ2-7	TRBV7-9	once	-	TGTGCCAGCAGCCCCAGGGTGGAACCCTACGAGCAGTACTTC	CASSPRVEPYEQYF
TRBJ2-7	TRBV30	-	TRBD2	TGTGCCTGGAGTCTTACTAGCGGGAGTCTCCACGAGCAGTACTTC	CAWSLTSGSLHEQYF
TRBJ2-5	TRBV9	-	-	TGTGCCAGCAGCGTAGGAGGGCGAGAGACCCAGTACTTC	CASSVGGRETQYF
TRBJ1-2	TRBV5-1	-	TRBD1	TGCGCCAGCAGCCAACTCGACAGGGGCTATGGCTACACCTTC	CASSQLDRGYGYTF
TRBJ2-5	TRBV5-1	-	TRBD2	TGCGCCAGCAGCCTAGGGACTAGCGGGATGCAAGAGACCCAGTACTTC	CASSLGTSGMQETQYF
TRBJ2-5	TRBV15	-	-	TGTGCCACCAGCCGAGGCCTGCGGACAAGCAAATTCCAAGAGACCCAGTACTTC	CATSRGLRTSKFQETQYF
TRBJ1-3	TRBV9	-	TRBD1	TGTGCCAGCAGCGTAGACTTGCGGCAGGGGGCCGCAAACACCATATATTTT	CASSVDLRQGAANTIYF
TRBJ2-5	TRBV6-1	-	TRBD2	TGTGCCAGCAGTGAACTCCCTAGCGGGGGGCCATTTCCGAACTTC	CASSELPSGGPFPNF
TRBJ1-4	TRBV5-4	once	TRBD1	TGTGCCAGCAGCTTGGAAGGGACAGCTAATGAAAAACTGTTTTTT	CASSLEGTANEKLFF
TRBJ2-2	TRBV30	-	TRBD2	TGTGCCTGGGGTGCGGGGGGAGCGAACACCGGGGAGCTGTTTTTT	CAWGAGGANTGELFF
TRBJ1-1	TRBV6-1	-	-	TGTGCCAGCAGTGCCCAGGGGACGAACACTGAAGCTTTCTTT	CASSAQGTNTEAFF
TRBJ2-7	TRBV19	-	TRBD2	TGTGCCAGTAGTATAGAGGGGGGGGAGAGCGAGCAGTACTTC	CASSIEGGESEQYF
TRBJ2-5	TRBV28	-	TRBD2	TGTGCCAGCAGCCTGACTATTACGACTAGCGGGATCCGATCTCTGGCCCAGTACTTC	CASSLTITTSGIRSLAQYF
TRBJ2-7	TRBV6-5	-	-	TGTGCCAGCAGGTACGACCCGGGGGGCGCAGCCTACGAGCAGTACTTC	CASRYDPGGAAYEQYF
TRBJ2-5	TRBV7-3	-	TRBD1	TGTGCCAGCAGCTCACAGGGGGCCCCTCAAGAGACCCAGTACTTC	CASSSQGAPQETQYF
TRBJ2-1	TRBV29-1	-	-	TGCAGCGTTGACGGCGGGAAACGCAATGAGCAGTTCTTC	CSVDGGKRNEQFF
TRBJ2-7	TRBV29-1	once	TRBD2	TGCAGCGTGAGGGGACTATCCTACGAGCAGTACTTC	CSVRGLSYEQYF
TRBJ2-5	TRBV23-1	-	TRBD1	TGCGCCAGCAGTCAATTTCGGGACAGGGCCGGAGAGACCCAGTACTTC	CASSQFRDRAGETQYF
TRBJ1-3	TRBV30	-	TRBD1	TGTGCCTGGAGGGGGACAGGGCTCTCTGGAAACACCATATATTTT	CAWRGTGLSGNTIYF
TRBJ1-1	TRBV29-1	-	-	TGCAGCGTTGGTAGCGGGAACACTGAAGCTTTCTTT	CSVGSGNTEAFF
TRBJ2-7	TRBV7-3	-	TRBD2	TGTGCCAGCAGCGGCGGGGGATTCGCCGCAGAGCAGTACTTC	CASSGGGFAAEQYF